This T cell receptor (beta chain) originates from a study of monozygotic twins with cystic fibrosis (dated by TCRdb to the early 2020s). At the level of the whole study: Barcoded libraries were prepared with around 15 PCR cycles from three micrograms of fragmented DNA. The study compared TCR beta repertoires within and between 16 monozygotic twin pairs with cystic fibrosis to assess genetic influence on V and J gene usage. The cohort included ten female and six male twin pairs, mostly children and adolescents, aged about 2.0 to 36.4 years with a median of 9.1 years. On the day of blood sampling, twins were ranked among under 1,100 cohort participants for weight-for-height and for FEVPerc (FEV1 disease centile). Data for three of the twin pairs had already been reported earlier in a different context.

The twin pairs came from the European Cystic Fibrosis Twin and Sibling Study Cohort, a cohort that recruited patients from 170 or so CF clinics across 14 European countries. Zygosity and CFTR genotype were verified in-house, and zygosity was tested by multiplex PCR of nine short tandem repeat loci. Peripheral blood was taken from each twin, and clinical parameters were recorded on the day of blood sampling. Genomic DNA was isolated from peripheral blood cells with phenol/chloroform and kept in TE buffer at 4 degrees C. The CDR3 sequence holds 14 residues, the cysteine and phenylalanine included. Just the 42-base CDR3 DNA is kept, in frame starting at base 1. The germline V gene gives CDR1 as MNHEY and CDR2 as SVGAGI. Trimming at the junction amounts to 0 bases on V and 3 bases on J, and the germline ends lie 9 bases apart. Note on this clone: Its antigen remains unidentified. Base qualities are not recorded, but no much larger clone differs from it by a single base.

Here is what the overall study found, with its caveats: Only a small cohort was studied, and no association of shared CDR3 numbers with age, concordance or disease severity was found. Significantly higher nucleotide-identical clonotype sharing was observed within monozygotic CF twin pairs than between unrelated CF individuals (P = 0.000026, Mann-Whitney). Simpson clonality was found to be generally low (median around 0.0095), suggesting a naive-dominated repertoire, although higher clonality was observed in the most severely affected patients. The greatest similarity to the co-twin was observed for V gene usage in 13 of 16 pairs and for J usage in 8 of 16 pairs, which suggested genetic constraints.

TCR beta CDR3 regions were amplified by multiplex PCR using the immunoSEQ immune profiling system, following the manufacturer's instructions. An Illumina NextSeq system was used for sequencing. In the source study's methods: The immunoSEQ Analyzer platform handled processing of the sequence data, and clonality was calculated by taking the square root of Simpson's index of productive rearrangements. Jensen-Shannon distance served as the measure of similarity in V and J usage, while OLGA was used to compute CDR3 generation probabilities. Shared CDR3 sequences were searched in the immuneACCESS database (August 2020) and in VDJdb (December 2020). In TCRdb, the immuneACCESS table is reduced to in-frame sequences with V and J assigned. These tables do not hold every clone; where another copy was compared, an unresolved V gene accounts for under half, and the others remain unexplained. Clone size and the V and J calls come from that table; the DNA yielded D and trimming. Counted in this sample were 25,000 to 30,000 clones; around 85% of them appeared once. Of the sample, 0.85% to 0.95% is held by the ten largest clones.

The TCR sequence derives from a girl aged 2 to 9 with cystic fibrosis. The sample consisted of blood. The V and J genes are TRBV6-5 and TRBJ2-7; the D gene cannot be resolved reliably. The CDR3 amino acid sequence is: CASSYSSRYYEQYF. DNA sequence: TGTGCCAGCAGTTACTCGTCGCGCTACTACGAGCAGTACTTC.